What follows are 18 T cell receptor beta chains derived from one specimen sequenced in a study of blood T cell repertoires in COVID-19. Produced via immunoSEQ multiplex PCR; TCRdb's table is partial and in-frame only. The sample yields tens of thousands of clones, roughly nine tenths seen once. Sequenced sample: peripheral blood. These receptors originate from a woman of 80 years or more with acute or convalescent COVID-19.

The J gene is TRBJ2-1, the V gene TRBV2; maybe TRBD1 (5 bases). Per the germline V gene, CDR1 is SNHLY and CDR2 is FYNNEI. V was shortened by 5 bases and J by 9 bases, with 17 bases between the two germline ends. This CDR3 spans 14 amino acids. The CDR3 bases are TGTGCCAGCAGTTTGGGCCAGGGCTGGAGTGAGCAGTTCTTC. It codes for CASSLGQGWSEQFF.

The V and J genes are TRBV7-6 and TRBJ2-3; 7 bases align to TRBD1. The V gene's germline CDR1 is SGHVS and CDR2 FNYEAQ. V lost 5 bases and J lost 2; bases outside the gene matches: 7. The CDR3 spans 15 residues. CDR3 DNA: TGTGCCAGCAGCCTGACAGGGCCTCCCACAGATACGCAGTATTTT. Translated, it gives CASSLTGPPTDTQYF.

The chain's CDR3 is CASSPGQGAFF. CDR3 sequence (DNA): TGTGCCAGCAGCCCGGGACAGGGAGCTTTCTTT. V usage is TRBV7-8 and J usage is TRBJ1-1, with 9 bases fitting TRBD1. CDR3 size: 11 residues. J gave up 10 bases and V 5 bases, and 2 bases lay outside the gene matches. Germline CDR1 is SGHVS and CDR2 is FQNEAQ.

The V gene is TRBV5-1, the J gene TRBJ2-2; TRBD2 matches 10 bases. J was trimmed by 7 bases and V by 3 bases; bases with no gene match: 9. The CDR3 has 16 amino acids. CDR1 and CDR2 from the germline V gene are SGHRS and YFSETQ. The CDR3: CASSSQAGGLIGELFF. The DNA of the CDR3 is TGCGCCAGCAGCTCACAAGCGGGGGGGCTGATCGGGGAGCTGTTTTTT.

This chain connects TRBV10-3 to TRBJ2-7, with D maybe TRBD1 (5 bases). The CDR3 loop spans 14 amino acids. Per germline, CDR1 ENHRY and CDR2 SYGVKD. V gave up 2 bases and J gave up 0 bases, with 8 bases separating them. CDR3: CAISETDNSYEQYF. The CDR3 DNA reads TGTGCCATCAGTGAGACGGACAACTCCTACGAGCAGTACTTC.

The chain's CDR3 is CASSKTSGEAQYF. CDR3 nucleotide sequence: TGTGCCAGCAGCAAGACTAGCGGGGAGGCCCAGTACTTC. The V call is TRBV7-9, the J call TRBJ2-5; 11 bases are a match to TRBD2. Germline loops: CDR1 SEHNR, CDR2 FQNEAQ (reference sequence). With 5 bases clipped from V and 9 bases from J, the junction kept 5 bases outside the gene matches. This CDR3 has 13 amino acids.

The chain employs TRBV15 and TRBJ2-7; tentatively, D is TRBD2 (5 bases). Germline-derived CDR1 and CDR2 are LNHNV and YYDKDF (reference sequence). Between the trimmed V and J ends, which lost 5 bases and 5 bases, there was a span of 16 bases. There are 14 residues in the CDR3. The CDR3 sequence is CATSLSRNGDEQYF. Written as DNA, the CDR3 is TGTGCCACCAGCTTATCCAGAAACGGGGACGAGCAGTACTTC.

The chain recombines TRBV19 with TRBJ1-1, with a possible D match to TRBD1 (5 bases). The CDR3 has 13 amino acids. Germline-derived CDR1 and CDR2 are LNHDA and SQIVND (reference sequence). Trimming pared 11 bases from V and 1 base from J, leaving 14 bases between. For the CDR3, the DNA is TGTGCCGCAACTAATCAGGGGAACACTGAAGCTTTCTTT. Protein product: CAATNQGNTEAFF.

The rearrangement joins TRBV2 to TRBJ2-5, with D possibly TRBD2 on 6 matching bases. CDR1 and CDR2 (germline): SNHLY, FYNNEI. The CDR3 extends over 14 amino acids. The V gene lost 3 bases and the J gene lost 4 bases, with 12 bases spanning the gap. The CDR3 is CASSELSTRETQYF. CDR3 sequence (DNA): TGTGCCAGCAGTGAGTTATCGACTAGAGAGACCCAGTACTTC.

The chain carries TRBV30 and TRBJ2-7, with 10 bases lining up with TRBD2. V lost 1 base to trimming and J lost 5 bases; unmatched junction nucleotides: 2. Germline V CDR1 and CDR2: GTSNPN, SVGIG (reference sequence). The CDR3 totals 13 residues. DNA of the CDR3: TGTGCCTGGAGTGCCGGGACTAGCGACGAGCAGTACTTC. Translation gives CAWSAGTSDEQYF. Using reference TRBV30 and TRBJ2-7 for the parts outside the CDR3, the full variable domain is SQTIHQWPATLVQPVGSPLSLECTVEGTSNPNLYWYRQAAGRGLQLLFYSVGIGQISSEVPQNLSASRPQDRQFILSSKKLLLSDSGFYLCAWSAGTSDEQYFGPGTRLTVT.

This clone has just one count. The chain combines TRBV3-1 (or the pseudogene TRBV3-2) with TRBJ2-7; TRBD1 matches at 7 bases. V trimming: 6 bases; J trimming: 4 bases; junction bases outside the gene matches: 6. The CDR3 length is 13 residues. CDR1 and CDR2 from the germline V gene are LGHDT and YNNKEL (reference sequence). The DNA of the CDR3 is TGTGCCAGCAGACGTACAGGGGAGTACGAGCAGTACTTC. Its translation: CASRRTGEYEQYF.

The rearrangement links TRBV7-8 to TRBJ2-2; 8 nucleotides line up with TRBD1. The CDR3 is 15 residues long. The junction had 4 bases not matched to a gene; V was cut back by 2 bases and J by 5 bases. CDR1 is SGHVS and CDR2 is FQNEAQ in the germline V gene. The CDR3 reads CASSLRTGSTGELFF. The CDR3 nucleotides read TGTGCCAGCAGCTTACGGACAGGGTCGACCGGGGAGCTGTTTTTT.

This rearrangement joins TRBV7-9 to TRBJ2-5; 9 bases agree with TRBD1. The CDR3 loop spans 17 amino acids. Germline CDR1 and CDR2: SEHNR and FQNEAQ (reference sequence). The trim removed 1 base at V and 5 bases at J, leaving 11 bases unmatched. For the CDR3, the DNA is TGTGCCAGCAGCTTAGAGTTTCAGGACAGGGGAAGGGAGACCCAGTACTTC. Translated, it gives CASSLEFQDRGRETQYF.

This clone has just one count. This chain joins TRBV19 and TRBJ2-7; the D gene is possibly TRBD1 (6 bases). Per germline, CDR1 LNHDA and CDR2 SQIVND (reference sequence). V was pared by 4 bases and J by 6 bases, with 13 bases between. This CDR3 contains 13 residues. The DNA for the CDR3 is TGTGCCAGTAGTAACCCCCAGGGGTCCGAGCAGTACTTC. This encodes CASSNPQGSEQYF.

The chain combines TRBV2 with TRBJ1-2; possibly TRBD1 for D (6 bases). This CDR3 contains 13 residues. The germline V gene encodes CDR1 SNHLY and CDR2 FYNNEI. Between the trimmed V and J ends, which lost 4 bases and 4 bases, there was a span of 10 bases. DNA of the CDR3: TGTGCCAGCAGTGTCGGGACAAGCTATGGCTACACCTTC. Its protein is CASSVGTSYGYTF.

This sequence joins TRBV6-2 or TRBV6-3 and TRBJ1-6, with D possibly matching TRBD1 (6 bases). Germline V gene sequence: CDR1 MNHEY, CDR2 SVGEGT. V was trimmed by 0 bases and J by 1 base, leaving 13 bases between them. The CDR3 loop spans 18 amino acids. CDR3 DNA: TGTGCCAGCAGTTACTCGCCACAGGGACCTTCCTATAATTCACCCCTCCACTTT. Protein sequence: CASSYSPQGPSYNSPLHF.

CDR3 sequence: CASSRDFSYEQYF. Here the CDR3 DNA reads TGTGCCAGCTCCCGGGACTTCTCCTACGAGCAGTACTTC. The rearrangement links TRBV2 to TRBJ2-7, with a possible D match to TRBD2 (6 bases). V was shortened by 8 bases and J by 0 bases, with 11 bases between the two germline ends. CDR1 and CDR2 (germline): SNHLY, FYNNEI. CDR3 size: 13 residues. Full variable domain (missing parts from reference TRBV2 and TRBJ2-7): EPEVTQTPSHQVTQMGQEVILRCVPISNHLYFYWYRQILGQKVEFLVSFYNNEISEKSEIFDDQFSVERPDGSNFTLKIRSTKLEDSAMYFCASSRDFSYEQYFGPGTRLTVT.

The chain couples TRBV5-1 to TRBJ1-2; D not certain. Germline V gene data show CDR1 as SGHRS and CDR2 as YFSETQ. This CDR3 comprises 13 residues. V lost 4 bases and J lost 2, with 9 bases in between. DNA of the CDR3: TGCGCCAGCAGCCGGGAGGCGAACTATGGCTACACCTTC. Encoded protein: CASSREANYGYTF.